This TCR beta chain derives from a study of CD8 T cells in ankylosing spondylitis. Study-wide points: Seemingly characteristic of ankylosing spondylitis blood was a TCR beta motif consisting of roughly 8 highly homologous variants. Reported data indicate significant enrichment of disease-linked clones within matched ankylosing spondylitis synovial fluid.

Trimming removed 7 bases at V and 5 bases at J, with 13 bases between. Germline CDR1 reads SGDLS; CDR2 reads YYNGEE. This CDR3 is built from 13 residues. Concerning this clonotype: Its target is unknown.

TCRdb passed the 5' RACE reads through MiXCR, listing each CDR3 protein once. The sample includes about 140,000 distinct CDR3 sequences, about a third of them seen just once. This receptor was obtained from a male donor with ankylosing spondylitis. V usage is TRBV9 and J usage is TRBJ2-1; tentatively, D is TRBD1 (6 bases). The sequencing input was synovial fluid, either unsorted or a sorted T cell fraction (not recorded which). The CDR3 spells CASSPGTNNEQFF. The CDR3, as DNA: TGTGCCAGCTCCCCCGGGACAAACAATGAGCAGTTCTTC.